This TCR beta chain appears in the sequencing data of a study of T cell responses to AZD1222 COVID-19 vaccine. Whole-study results and caveats: White British people made up most donors, females outnumbered males, and clonal diversity was possibly underestimated. Baseline antibody screening turned up just a handful of seropositive AZD1222 recipients.

In germline, CDR1 is MNHEY, CDR2 SMNVEV (reference sequence). Deletions cut 6 bases from V and 3 bases from J, with 12 bases between. CDR3 length equals 13 residues. Concerning this clone itself: The antigen is undetermined.

Data came from immunoSEQ multiplex PCR; TCRdb stores just in-frame clones and leaves some out. The table has about 130,000 clones, roughly 84% seen once. This specimen consisted of peripheral blood, obtained on day 0 of AZD1222 vaccination. The J gene is TRBJ2-7, the V gene TRBV27; D is undetermined. This receptor was identified in an adult in good health. The CDR3 DNA sequence: TGTGCCAGCAGGAGCACGGGCGACTACGAGCAGTACTTC. Amino acid sequence: CASRSTGDYEQYF.